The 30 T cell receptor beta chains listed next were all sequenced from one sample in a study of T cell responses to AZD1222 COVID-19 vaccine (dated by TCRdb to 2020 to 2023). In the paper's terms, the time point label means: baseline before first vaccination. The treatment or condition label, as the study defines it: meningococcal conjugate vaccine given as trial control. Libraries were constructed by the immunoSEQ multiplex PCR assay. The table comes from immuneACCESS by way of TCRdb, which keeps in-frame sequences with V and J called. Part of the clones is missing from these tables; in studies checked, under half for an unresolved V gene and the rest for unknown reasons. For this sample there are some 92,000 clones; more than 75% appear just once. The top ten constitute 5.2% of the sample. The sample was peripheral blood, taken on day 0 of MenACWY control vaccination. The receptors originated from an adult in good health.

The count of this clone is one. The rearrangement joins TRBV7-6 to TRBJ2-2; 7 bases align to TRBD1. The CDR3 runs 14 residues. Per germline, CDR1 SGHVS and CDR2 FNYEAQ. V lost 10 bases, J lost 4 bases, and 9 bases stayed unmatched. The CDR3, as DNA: TGTGCCACGGGGCAGGGGGATTTCACCGGGGAGCTGTTTTTT. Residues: CATGQGDFTGELFF.

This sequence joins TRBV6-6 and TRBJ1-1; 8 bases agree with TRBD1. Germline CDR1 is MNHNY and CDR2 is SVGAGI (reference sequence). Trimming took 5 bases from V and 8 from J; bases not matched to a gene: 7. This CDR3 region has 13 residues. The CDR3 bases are TGTGCCAGCAGTCCCACGACAGGGGCCGAAGCTTTCTTT. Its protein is CASSPTTGAEAFF.

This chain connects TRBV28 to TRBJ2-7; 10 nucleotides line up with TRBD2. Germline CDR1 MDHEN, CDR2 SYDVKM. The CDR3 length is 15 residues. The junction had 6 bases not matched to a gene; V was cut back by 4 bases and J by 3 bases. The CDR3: CASSSLAGGFYEQYF. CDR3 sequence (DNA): TGTGCCAGCAGTTCCTTAGCGGGAGGTTTCTACGAGCAGTACTTC.

As DNA, the CDR3 is TGTGCCAGTAGTATAGTCGCTAGCGGTTCCTACGAGCAGTACTTC. Residues: CASSIVASGSYEQYF. The V call is TRBV19, the J call TRBJ2-7; TRBD2 agrees at 7 bases. The V segment lost 1 base and the J segment 1 base; nucleotides outside the gene matches: 4. The CDR3 runs to 15 residues. Per germline, CDR1 LNHDA and CDR2 SQIVND (reference sequence). The complete variable domain, with remaining parts taken from reference TRBV19 and TRBJ2-7, reads DGGITQSPKYLFRKEGQNVTLSCEQNLNHDAMYWYRQDPGQGLRLIYYSQIVNDFQKGDIAEGYSVSREKKESFPLTVTSAQKNPTAFYLCASSIVASGSYEQYFGPGTRLTVT.

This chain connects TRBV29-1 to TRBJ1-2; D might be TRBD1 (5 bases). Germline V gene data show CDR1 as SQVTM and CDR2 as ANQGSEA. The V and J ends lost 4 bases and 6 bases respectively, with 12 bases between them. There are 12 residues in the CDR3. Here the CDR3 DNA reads TGCAGCGTTGTCGTGGGACGGAATGGCTACACCTTC. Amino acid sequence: CSVVVGRNGYTF. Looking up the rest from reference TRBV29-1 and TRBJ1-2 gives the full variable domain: SAVISQKPSRDICQRGTSLTIQCQVDSQVTMMFWYRQQPGQSLTLIATANQGSEATYESGFVIDKFPISRPNLTFSTLTVSNMSPEDSSIYLCSVVVGRNGYTFGSGTRLTVV.

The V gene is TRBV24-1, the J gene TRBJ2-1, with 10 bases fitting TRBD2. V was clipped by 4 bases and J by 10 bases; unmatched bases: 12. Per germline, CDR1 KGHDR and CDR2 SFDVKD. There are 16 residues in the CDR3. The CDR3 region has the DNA TGTGCCACCAGTGACCTCGGGGGAGCGGGAGGGCCGGAGCAGTTCTTC. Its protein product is CATSDLGGAGGPEQFF.

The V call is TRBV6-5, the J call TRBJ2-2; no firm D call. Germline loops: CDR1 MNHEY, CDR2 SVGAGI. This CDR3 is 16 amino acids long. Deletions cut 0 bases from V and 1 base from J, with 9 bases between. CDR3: CASSYSGKLNTGELFF. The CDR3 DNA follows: TGTGCCAGCAGTTACTCTGGGAAGCTGAACACCGGGGAGCTGTTTTTT.

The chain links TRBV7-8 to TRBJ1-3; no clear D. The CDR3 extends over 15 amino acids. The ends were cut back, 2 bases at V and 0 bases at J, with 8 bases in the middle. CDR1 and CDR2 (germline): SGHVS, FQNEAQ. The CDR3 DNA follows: TGTGCCAGCAGCTTATCGGTGGGCTCTGGAAACACCATATATTTT. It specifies CASSLSVGSGNTIYF. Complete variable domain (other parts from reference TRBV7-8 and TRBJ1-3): GAGVSQSPRYKVAKRGQDVALRCDPISGHVSLFWYQQALGQGPEFLTYFQNEAQLDKSGLPSDRFFAERPEGSVSTLKIQRTQQEDSAVYLCASSLSVGSGNTIYFGEGSWLTVV.

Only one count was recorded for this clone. In DNA, the CDR3 is TGTGCCATCAGCACCGGGGAGACCCAGTACTTC. Protein: CAISTGETQYF. The chain recombines TRBV10-3 with TRBJ2-5; D is unclear. CDR3 size: 11 residues. CDR1 ENHRY and CDR2 SYGVKD come from the germline V gene. V was shortened by 6 bases and J by 5 bases, with 7 bases between the two germline ends.

The CDR3 is CASSSLKGNEQFF. Written as DNA, the CDR3 is TGTGCCAGCAGCAGTCTCAAAGGGAATGAGCAGTTCTTC. The rearrangement links TRBV2 to TRBJ2-1; D unclear. Germline assignment: CDR1 SNHLY and CDR2 FYNNEI. V was pared by 6 bases and J by 7 bases, with 13 bases between. The CDR3 is made up of 13 amino acids. Based on the CDR3 plus reference TRBV2 and TRBJ2-1, the full variable domain is EPEVTQTPSHQVTQMGQEVILRCVPISNHLYFYWYRQILGQKVEFLVSFYNNEISEKSEIFDDQFSVERPDGSNFTLKIRSTKLEDSAMYFCASSSLKGNEQFFGPGTRLTVL.

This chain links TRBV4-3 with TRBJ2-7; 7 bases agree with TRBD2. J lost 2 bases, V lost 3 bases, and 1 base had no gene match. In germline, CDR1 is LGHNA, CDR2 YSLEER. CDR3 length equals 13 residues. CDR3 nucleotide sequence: TGCGCCAGCAGCCATGGGGGGGCCTACGAGCAGTACTTC. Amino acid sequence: CASSHGGAYEQYF.

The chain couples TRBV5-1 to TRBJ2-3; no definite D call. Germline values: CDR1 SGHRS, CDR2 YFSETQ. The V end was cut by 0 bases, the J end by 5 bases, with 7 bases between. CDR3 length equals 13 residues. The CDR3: CASSLAWEDTQYF. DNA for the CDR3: TGCGCCAGCAGCTTGGCCTGGGAAGATACGCAGTATTTT.

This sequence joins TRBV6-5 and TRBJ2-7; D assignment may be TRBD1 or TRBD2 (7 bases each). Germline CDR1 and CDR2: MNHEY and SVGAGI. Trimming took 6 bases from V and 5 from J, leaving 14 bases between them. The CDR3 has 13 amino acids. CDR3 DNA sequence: TGTGCCAGCAGCCCGACAGGGAGGGACGAGCAGTACTTC. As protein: CASSPTGRDEQYF.

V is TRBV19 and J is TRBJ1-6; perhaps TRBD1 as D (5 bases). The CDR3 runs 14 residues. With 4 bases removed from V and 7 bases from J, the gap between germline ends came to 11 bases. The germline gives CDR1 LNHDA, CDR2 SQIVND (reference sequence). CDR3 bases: TGTGCCAGTAGTACCAGGGCTCCAAATTCACCCCTCCACTTT. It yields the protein CASSTRAPNSPLHF. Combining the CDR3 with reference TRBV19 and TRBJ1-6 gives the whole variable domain DGGITQSPKYLFRKEGQNVTLSCEQNLNHDAMYWYRQDPGQGLRLIYYSQIVNDFQKGDIAEGYSVSREKKESFPLTVTSAQKNPTAFYLCASSTRAPNSPLHFGNGTRLTVT.

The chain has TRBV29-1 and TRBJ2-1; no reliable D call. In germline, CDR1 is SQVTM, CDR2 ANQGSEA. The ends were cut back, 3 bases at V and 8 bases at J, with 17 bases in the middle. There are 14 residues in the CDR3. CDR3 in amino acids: CSVDRSGGVDEQFF. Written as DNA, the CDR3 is TGCAGCGTTGATCGTTCCGGCGGAGTCGATGAGCAGTTCTTC.

DNA of the CDR3: TGTGCCAGCAGTGAACTTAACAGGGCTCACGGGGAGCTGTTTTTT. This codes for CASSELNRAHGELFF. The chain combines TRBV6-1 with TRBJ2-2; D possibly corresponds to TRBD1 (6 bases). Germline CDR1 and CDR2: MNHNS and SASEGT. The CDR3 extends over 15 amino acids. Trimming cost V 2 bases and J 7 bases, with 14 bases left between them.

The CDR3 DNA is TGTGCCAGCAGTGAGAGACGGAAAGAGAACACTGAAGCTTTCTTT. Its protein product is CASSERRKENTEAFF. This chain joins TRBV2 and TRBJ1-1; D is ambiguous. Germline V gene lookup returns CDR1 SNHLY and CDR2 FYNNEI. V was trimmed by 3 bases and J by 1 base, leaving 12 bases between them. This CDR3 has 15 residues.

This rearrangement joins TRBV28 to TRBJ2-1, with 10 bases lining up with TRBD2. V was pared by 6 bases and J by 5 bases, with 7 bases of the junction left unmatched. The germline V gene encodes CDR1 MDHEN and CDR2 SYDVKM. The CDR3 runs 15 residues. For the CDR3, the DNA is TGTGCCAGCAGATGGGGACTAGCGAGCAACAATGAGCAGTTCTTC. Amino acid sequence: CASRWGLASNNEQFF.

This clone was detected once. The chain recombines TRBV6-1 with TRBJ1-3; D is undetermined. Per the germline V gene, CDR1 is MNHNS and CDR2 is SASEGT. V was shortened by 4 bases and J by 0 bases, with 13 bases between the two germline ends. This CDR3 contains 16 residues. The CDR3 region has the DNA TGTGCCAGCAGTGCCCGAGTTGGGGTCTCTGGAAACACCATATATTTT. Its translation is CASSARVGVSGNTIYF.

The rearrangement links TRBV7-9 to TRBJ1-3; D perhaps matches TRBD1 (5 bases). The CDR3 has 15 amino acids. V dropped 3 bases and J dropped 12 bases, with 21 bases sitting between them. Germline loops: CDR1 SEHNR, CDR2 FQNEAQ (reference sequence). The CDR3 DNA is TGTGCCAGCAGCTTCTCTGGCATTTTAAGGGGAAACATATATTTT. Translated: CASSFSGILRGNIYF.

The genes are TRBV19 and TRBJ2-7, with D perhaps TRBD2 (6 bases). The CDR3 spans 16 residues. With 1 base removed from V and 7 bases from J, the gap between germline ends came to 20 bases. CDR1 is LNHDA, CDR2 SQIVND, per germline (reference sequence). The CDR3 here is CASSIVPRDPAGEQYF. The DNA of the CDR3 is TGTGCCAGTAGTATAGTCCCCCGGGACCCGGCGGGGGAGCAGTACTTC.

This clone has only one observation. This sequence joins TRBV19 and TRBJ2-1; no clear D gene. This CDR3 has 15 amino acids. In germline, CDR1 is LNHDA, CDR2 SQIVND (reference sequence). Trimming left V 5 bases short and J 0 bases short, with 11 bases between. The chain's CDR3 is CASSPQANSYNEQFF. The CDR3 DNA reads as TGTGCCAGTAGTCCGCAGGCAAACTCCTACAATGAGCAGTTCTTC.

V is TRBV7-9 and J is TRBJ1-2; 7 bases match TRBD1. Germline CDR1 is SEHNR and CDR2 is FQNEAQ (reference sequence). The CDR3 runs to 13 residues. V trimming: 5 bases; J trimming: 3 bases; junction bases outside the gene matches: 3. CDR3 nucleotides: TGTGCCAGCAGCCCAGGGGGTTACTATGGCTACACCTTC. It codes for CASSPGGYYGYTF.

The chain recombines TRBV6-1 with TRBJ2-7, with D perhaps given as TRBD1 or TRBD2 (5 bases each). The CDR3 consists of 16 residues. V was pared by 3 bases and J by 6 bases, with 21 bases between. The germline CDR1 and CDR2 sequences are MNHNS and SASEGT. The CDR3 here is CASSDPPGVRGAEQYF. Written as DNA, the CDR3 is TGTGCCAGCAGTGACCCCCCTGGGGTGAGGGGCGCCGAGCAGTACTTC.

The CDR3 DNA reads TGTGCCAGCAGCGTAGGTCCCACAGATACGCAGTATTTT. Translating gives CASSVGPTDTQYF. This chain joins TRBV9 and TRBJ2-3; no clear D. This CDR3 region has 13 residues. Trimming left V 0 bases short and J 2 bases short, with 4 bases between. Germline CDR1 SGDLS, CDR2 YYNGEE.

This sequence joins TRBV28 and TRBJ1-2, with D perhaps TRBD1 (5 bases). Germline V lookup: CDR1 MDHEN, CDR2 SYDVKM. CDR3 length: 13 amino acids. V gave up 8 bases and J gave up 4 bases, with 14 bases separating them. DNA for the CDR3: TGTGCCAGCGGCCAGGGACGAGTCTATGGCTACACCTTC. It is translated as CASGQGRVYGYTF.

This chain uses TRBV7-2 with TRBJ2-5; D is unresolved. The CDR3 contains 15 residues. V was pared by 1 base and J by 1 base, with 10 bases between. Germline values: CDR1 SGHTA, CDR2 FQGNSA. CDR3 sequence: CASSLGTTTQETQYF. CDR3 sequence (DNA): TGTGCCAGCAGCTTAGGAACTACTACCCAAGAGACCCAGTACTTC.

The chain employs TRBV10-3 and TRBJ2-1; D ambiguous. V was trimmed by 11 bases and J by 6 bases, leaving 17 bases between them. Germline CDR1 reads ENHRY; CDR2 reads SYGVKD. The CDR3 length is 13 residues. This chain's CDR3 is CAASRPNLNEQFF. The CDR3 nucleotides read TGTGCCGCGAGCCGTCCCAACCTCAATGAGCAGTTCTTC.

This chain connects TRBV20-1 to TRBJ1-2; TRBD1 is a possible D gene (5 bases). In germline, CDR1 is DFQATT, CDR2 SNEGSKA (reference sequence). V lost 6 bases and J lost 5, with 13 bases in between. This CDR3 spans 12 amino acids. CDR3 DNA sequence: TGCAGTGCAAGTGCGGGGGGTTATGGCTACACCTTC. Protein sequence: CSASAGGYGYTF.

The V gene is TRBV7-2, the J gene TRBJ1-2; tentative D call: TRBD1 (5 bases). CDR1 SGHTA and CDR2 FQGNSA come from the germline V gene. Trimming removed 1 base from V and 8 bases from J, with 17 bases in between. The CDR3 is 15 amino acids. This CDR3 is CASSLGGSGGYGYTF. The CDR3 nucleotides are TGTGCCAGCAGCTTAGGGGGGAGTGGTGGTTACGGCTACACCTTC. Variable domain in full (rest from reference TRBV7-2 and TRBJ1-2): GAGVSQSPSNKVTEKGKDVELRCDPISGHTALYWYRQSLGQGLEFLIYFQGNSAPDKSGLPSDRFSAERTGGSVSTLTIQRTQQEDSAVYLCASSLGGSGGYGYTFGSGTRLTVV.